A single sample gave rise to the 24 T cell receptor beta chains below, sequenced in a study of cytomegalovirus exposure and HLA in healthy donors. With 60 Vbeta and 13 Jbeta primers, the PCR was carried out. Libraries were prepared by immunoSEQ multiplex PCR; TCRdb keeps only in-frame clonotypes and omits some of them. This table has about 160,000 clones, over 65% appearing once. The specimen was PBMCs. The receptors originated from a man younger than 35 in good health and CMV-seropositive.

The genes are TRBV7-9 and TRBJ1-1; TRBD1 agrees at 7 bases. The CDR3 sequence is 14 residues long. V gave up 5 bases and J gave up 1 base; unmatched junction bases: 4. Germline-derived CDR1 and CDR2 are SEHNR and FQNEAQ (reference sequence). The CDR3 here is CASSHGQANTEAFF. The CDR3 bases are TGTGCCAGCAGCCACGGACAGGCGAACACTGAAGCTTTCTTT.

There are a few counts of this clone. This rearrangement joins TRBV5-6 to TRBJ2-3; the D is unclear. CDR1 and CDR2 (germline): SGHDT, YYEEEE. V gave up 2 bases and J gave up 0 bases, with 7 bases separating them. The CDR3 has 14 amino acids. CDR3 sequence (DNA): TGTGCCAGCAGCTTCTTCCAGAGCACAGATACGCAGTATTTT. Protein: CASSFFQSTDTQYF.

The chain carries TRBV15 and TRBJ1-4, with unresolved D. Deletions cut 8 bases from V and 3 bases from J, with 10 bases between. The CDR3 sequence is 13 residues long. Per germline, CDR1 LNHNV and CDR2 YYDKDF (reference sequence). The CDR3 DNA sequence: TGTGCCACCGGAGATCGGTCTAATGAAAAACTGTTTTTT. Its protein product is CATGDRSNEKLFF. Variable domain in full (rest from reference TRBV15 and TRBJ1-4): DAMVIQNPRYQVTQFGKPVTLSCSQTLNHNVMYWYQQKSSQAPKLLFHYYDKDFNNEADTPDNFQSRRPNTSFCFLDIRSPGLGDTAMYLCATGDRSNEKLFFGSGTQLSVL.

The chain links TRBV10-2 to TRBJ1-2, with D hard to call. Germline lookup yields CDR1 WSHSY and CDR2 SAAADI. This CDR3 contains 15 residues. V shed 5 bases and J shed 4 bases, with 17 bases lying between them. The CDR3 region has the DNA TGCGCCAGCAGTCCTGGGGAGGGCGCGGGCTATGGCTACACCTTC. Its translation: CASSPGEGAGYGYTF.

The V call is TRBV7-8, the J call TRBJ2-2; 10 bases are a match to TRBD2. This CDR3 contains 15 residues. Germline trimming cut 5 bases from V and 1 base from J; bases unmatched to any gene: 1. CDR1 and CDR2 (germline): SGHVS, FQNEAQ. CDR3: CASSPSGGNTGELFF. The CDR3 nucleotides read TGTGCCAGCAGCCCTAGCGGGGGGAACACCGGGGAGCTGTTTTTT. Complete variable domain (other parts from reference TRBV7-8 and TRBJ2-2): GAGVSQSPRYKVAKRGQDVALRCDPISGHVSLFWYQQALGQGPEFLTYFQNEAQLDKSGLPSDRFFAERPEGSVSTLKIQRTQQEDSAVYLCASSPSGGNTGELFFGEGSRLTVL.

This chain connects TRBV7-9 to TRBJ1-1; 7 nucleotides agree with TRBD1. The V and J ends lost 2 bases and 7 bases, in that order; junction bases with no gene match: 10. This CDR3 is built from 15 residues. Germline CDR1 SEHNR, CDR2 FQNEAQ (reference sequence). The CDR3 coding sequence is TGTGCCAGCAGCTTAACCCAGGGACAGCAAATTGAAGCTTTCTTT. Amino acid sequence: CASSLTQGQQIEAFF.

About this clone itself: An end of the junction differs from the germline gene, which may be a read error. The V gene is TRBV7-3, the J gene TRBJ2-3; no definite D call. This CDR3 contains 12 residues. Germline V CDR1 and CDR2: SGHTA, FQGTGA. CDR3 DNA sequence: TGTGCTAGCAGCTTAACAGCGGATACGCAGTATTTT. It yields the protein CASSLTADTQYF.

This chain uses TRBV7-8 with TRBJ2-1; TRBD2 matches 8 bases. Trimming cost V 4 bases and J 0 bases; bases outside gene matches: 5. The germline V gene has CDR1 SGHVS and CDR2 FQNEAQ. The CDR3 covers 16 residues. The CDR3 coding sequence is TGTGCCAGCAGCTACTCGGGGACTAGCTCCTACAATGAGCAGTTCTTC. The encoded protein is CASSYSGTSSYNEQFF.

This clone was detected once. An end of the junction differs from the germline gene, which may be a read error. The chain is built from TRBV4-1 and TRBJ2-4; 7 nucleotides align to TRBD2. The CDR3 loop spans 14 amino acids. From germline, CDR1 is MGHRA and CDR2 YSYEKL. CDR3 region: CASSQETQRGDVDF. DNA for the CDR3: TGCGCCAGCAGCCAAGAGACCCAACGGGGGGACGTCGACTTC.

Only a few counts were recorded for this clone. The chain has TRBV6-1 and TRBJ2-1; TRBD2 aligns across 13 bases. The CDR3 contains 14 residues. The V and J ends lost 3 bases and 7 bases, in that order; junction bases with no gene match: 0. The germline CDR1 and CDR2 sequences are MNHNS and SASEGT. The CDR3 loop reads CASSEGLAGNEQFF. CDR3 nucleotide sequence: TGTGCCAGCAGTGAGGGACTAGCGGGAAATGAGCAGTTCTTC.

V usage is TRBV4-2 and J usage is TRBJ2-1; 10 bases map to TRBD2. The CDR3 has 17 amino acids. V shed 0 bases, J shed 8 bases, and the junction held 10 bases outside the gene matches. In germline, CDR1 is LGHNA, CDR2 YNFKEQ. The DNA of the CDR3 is TGTGCCAGCAGCCAAGAAGTGGCGAGCGGGAGGGAATATGAGCAGTTCTTC. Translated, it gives CASSQEVASGREYEQFF.

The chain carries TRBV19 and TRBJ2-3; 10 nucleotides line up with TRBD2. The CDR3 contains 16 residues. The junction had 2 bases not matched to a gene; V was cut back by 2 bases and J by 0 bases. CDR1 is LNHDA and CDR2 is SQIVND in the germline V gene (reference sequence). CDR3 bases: TGTGCCAGTAGTATAAAGACTAGCGGGAGCACAGATACGCAGTATTTT. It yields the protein CASSIKTSGSTDTQYF.

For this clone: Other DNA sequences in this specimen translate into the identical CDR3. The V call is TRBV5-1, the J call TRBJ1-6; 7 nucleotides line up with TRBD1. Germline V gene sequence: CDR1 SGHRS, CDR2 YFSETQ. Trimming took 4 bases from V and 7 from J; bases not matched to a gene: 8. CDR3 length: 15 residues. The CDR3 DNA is TGCGCCAGCAGCCCCGAGGGACAGTCGAATTCACCCCTCCACTTT. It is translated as CASSPEGQSNSPLHF.

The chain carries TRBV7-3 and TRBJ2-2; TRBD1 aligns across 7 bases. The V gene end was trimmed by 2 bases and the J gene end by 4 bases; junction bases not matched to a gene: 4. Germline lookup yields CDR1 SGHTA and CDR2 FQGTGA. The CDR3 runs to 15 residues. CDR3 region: CASSLVAGGTGELFF. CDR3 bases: TGTGCCAGCAGCTTAGTGGCAGGGGGCACCGGGGAGCTGTTTTTT.

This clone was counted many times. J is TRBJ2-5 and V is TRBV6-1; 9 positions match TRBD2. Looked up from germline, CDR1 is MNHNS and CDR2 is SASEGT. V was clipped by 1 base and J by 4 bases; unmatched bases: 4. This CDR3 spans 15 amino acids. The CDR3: CASSEEAGGPETQYF. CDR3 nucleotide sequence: TGTGCCAGCAGTGAAGAGGCGGGGGGGCCAGAGACCCAGTACTTC.

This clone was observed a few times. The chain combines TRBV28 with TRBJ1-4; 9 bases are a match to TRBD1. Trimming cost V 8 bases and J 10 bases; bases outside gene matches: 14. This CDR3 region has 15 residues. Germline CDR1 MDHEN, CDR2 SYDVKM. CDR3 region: CASGVRGTGSGKLFF. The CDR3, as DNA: TGTGCCAGCGGTGTTCGGGGGACAGGGTCTGGAAAACTGTTTTTT.

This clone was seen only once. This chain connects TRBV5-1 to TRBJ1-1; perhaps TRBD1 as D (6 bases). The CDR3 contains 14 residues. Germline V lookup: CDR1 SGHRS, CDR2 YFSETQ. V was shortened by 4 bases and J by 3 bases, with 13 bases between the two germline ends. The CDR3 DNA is TGCGCCAGCAGCCCGACAGGACGCGACACTGAAGCTTTCTTT. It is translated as CASSPTGRDTEAFF.

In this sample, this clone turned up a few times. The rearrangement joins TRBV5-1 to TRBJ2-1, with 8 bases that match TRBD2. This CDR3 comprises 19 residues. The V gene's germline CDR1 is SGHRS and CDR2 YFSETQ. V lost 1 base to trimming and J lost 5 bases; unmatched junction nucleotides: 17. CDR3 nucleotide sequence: TGCGCCAGCAGCTTGCCCCGGACTAGCCCCCGGGGGGTCAACAATGAGCAGTTCTTC. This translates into CASSLPRTSPRGVNNEQFF.

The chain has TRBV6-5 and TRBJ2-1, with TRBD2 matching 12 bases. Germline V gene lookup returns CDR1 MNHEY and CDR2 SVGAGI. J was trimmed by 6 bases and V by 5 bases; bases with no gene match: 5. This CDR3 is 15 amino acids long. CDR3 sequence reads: CASSRTSGISNEQFF. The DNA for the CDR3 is TGTGCCAGCAGTAGGACTAGCGGGATCAGCAATGAGCAGTTCTTC.

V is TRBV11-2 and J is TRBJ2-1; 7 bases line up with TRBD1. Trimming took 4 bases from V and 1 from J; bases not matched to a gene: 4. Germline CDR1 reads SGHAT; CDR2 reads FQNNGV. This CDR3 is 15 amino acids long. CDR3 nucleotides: TGTGCCAGCAGCTCGACAGGGAATTCCTACAATGAGCAGTTCTTC. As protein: CASSSTGNSYNEQFF.

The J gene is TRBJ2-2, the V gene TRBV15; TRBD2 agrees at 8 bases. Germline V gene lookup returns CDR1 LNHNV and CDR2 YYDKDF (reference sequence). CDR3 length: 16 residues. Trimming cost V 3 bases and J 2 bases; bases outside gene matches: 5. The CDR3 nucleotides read TGTGCCACCAGCAGGGGTACTAGCGGAAACACCGGGGAGCTGTTTTTT. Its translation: CATSRGTSGNTGELFF.

CDR3 in DNA: TGTGCCAGCAGTAATCCAGGGGGCGGCCAGCCCCAGCATTTT. This gives the protein CASSNPGGGQPQHF. J is TRBJ1-5 and V is TRBV2; 8 positions match TRBD1. The CDR3 contains 14 residues. From germline, CDR1 is SNHLY and CDR2 FYNNEI. The V gene end was trimmed by 5 bases and the J gene end by 7 bases; junction bases not matched to a gene: 7.

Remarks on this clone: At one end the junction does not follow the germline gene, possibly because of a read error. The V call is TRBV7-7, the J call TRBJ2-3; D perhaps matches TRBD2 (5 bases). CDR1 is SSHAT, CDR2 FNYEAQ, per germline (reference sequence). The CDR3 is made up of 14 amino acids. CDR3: CASSPLRVTDTQYF. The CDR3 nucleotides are TGTGCTAGCAGCCCCCTGAGGGTAACAGATACGCAGTATTTT. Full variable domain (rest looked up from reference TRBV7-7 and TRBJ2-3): GAGVSQSPRYKVTKRGQDVTLRCDPISSHATLYWYQQALGQGPEFLTYFNYEAQPDKSGLPSDRFSAERPEGSISTLTIQRTEQRDSAMYRCASSPLRVTDTQYFGPGTRLTVL.

CDR3 protein: CASSVGTGQVDQGTQYF. For the CDR3, the DNA is TGTGCCAGCAGCGTAGGAACAGGCCAGGTAGACCAGGGAACCCAGTACTTC. The chain carries TRBV9 and TRBJ2-5; D is possibly TRBD1 (5 bases). V was clipped by 0 bases and J by 8 bases, with 23 bases between them. CDR1 and CDR2 from the germline V gene are SGDLS and YYNGEE. The CDR3 has 17 residues.